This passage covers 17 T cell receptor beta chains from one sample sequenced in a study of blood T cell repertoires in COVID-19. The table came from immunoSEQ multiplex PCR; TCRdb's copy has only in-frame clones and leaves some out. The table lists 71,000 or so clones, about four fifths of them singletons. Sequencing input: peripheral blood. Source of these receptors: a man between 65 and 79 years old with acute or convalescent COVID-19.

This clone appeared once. CDR3 loop: CASSLVSSYEQYF. DNA of the CDR3: TGTGCCAGCAGCTTGGTCAGCTCCTACGAGCAGTACTTC. The rearrangement uses TRBV5-6 and TRBJ2-7; D remains unclear. V dropped 0 bases and J dropped 0 bases, with 4 bases sitting between them. CDR3 length: 13 residues. Looked up from germline, CDR1 is SGHDT and CDR2 is YYEEEE.

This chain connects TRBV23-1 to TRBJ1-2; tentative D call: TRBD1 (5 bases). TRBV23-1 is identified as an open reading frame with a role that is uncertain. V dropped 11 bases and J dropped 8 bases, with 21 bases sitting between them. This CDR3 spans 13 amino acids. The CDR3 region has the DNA TGCGCCGAAGAGCGGGGACGGCCATCGGGCTACACCTTC. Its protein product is CAEERGRPSGYTF.

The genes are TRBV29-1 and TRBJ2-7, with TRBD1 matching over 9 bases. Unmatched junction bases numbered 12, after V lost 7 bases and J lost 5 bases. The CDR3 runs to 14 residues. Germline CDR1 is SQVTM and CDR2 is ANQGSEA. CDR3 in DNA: TGCAGCGCCTTACCGGGGACAGGGCTCCACGAGCAGTACTTC. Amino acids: CSALPGTGLHEQYF.

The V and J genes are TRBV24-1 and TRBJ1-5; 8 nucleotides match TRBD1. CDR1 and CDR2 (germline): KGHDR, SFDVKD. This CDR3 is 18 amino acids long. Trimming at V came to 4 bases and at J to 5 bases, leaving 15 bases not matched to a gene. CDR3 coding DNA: TGTGCCACCAGTGAGGGCTTCGGACAGGGTTTAATCGATCAGCCCCAGCATTTT. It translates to CATSEGFGQGLIDQPQHF.

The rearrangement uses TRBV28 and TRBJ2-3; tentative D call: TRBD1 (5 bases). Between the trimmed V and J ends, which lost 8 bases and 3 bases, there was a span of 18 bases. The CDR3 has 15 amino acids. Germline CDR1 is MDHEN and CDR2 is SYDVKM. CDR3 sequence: CASWPGSGLTDTQYF. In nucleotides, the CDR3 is TGTGCCAGCTGGCCAGGGTCAGGGCTTACAGATACGCAGTATTTT.

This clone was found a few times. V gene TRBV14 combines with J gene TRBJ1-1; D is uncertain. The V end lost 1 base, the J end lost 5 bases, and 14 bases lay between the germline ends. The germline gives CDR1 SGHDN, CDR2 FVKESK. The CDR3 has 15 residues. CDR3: CASSQVTGARTEAFF. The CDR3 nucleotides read TGTGCCAGCAGCCAAGTTACGGGAGCAAGGACTGAAGCTTTCTTT.

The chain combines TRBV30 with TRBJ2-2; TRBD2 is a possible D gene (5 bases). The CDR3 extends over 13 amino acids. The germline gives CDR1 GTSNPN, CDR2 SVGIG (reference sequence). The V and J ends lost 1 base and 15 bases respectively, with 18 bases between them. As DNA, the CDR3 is TGTGCCTGGAGTGGGTCTAGCAACCCTGTGGTGTTTTTT. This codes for CAWSGSSNPVVFF.

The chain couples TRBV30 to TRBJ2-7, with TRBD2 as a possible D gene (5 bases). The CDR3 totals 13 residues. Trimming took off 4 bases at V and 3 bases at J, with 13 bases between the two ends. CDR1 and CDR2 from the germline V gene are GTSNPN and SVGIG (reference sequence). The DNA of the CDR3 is TGTGCCTGGAATTCGAGGAGCGGCTACGAGCAGTACTTC. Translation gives CAWNSRSGYEQYF.

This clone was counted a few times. CDR3 sequence reads: CASSQVDLLRNQPQHF. CDR3 bases: TGCGCCAGCAGCCAAGTGGACTTACTACGGAATCAGCCCCAGCATTTT. J is TRBJ1-5 and V is TRBV4-1; D gene ambiguous. V gave up 1 base and J gave up 4 bases, with 14 bases separating them. The CDR3 totals 16 residues. Per the germline V gene, CDR1 is MGHRA and CDR2 is YSYEKL.

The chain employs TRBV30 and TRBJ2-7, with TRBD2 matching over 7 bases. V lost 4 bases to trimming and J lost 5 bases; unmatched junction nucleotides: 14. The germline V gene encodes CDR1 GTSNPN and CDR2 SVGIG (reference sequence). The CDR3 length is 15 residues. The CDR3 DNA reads TGTGCCTGGAACCCCTTCCCGGGAGGCTTAAACGAGCAGTACTTC. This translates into CAWNPFPGGLNEQYF.

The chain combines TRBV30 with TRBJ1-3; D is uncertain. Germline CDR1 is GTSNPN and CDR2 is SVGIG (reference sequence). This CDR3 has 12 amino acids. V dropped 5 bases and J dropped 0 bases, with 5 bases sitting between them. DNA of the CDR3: TGTGCCTGGTCAGGCTCTGGAAACACCATATATTTT. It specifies CAWSGSGNTIYF.

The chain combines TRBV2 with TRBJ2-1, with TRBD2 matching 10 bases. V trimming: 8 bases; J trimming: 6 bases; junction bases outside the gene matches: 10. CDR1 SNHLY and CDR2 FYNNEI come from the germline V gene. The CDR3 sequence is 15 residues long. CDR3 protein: CASAPRTSGFNEQFF. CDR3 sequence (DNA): TGTGCCAGCGCCCCCCGGACTAGCGGCTTCAATGAGCAGTTCTTC.

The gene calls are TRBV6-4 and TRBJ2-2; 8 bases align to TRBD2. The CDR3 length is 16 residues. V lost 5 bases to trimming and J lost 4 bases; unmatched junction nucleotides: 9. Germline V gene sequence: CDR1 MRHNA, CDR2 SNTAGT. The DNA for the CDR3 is TGTGCCAGCAGTTCTCGGGGGGGTCTGACCACCGGGGAGCTGTTTTTT. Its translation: CASSSRGGLTTGELFF.

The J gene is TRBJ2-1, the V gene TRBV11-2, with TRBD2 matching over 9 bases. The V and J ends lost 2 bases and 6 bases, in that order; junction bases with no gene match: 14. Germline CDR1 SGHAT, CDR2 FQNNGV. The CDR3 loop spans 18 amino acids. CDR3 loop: CASSLSIYSGRFLNEQFF. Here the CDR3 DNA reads TGTGCCAGCAGCTTATCCATCTACAGCGGGAGGTTCCTCAATGAGCAGTTCTTC.

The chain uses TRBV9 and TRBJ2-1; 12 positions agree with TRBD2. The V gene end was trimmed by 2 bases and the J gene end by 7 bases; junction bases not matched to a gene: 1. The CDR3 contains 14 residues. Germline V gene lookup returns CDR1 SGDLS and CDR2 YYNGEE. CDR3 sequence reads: CASSVTSGSNEQFF. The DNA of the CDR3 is TGTGCCAGCAGCGTGACTAGCGGGAGTAATGAGCAGTTCTTC.

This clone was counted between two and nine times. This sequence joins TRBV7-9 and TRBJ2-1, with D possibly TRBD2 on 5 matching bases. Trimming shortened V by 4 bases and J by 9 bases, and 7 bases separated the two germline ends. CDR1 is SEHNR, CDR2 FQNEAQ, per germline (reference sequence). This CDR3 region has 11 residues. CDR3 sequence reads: CASSYAGEQFF. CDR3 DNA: TGTGCCAGCAGCTACGCGGGTGAGCAGTTCTTC.

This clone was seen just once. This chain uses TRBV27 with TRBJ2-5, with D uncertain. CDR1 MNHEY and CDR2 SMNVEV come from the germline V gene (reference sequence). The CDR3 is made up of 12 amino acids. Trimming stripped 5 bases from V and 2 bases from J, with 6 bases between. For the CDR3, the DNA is TGTGCCAGCAGTGCGAATCAAGAGACCCAGTACTTC. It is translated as CASSANQETQYF.